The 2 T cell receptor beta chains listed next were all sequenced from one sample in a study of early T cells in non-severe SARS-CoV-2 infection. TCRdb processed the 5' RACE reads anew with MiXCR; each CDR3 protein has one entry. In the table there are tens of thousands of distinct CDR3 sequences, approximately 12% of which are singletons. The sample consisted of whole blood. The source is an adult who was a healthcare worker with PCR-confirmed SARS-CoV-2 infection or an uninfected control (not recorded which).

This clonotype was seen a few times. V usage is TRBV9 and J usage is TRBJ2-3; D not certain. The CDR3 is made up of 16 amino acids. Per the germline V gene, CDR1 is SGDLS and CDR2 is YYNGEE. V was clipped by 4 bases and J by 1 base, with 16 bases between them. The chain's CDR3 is CASSRGPSAGTDTQYF. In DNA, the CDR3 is TGTGCCAGCAGCCGTGGACCCTCAGCCGGCACAGATACGCAGTATTTT.

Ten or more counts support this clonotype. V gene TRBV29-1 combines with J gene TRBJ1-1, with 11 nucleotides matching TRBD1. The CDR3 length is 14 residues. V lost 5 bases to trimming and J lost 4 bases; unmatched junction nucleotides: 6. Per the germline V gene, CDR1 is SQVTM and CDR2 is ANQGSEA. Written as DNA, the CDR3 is TGCAGCGTTAGGGACAGGGGGACGGGCACTGAAGCTTTCTTT. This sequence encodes CSVRDRGTGTEAFF.